This TCR beta chain was identified in a study of Graves' ophthalmopathy and Graves' hyperthyroidism. In germline, CDR1 is MGHRA, CDR2 YSYEKL. Trimming took 6 bases from V and 4 from J, leaving 21 bases between them. This CDR3 is 16 amino acids long. Using RNA transcripts, the TCR beta CDR3 regions were amplified. Second-round multiplex PCR followed a first-round RT-PCR using HTBI primers. A single record per CDR3 protein comes from TCRdb applying MiXCR to the multiplex PCR reads. The table has roughly 610,000 distinct CDR3 sequences, about 20% seen once. There are many counts of this clonotype. The sample comprised peripheral blood. The TCR was taken from a woman between 18 and 30 years old with stable Graves' hyperthyroidism. Some clones in this sample may be carry-over from other donors' samples. J is TRBJ1-1 and V is TRBV4-1; D is undetermined. The CDR3 nucleotides are TGCGCCAGCAGAGACTTTCCTCAGGTTGTCGGCACTGAAGCTTTCTTT. This gives the protein CASRDFPQVVGTEAFF.